This TCR beta chain was retrieved from a study of cytomegalovirus exposure and HLA in healthy donors. This CDR3 is built from 16 residues. V was cut by 0 bases and J by 0 bases, with 11 bases left in between. Per germline, CDR1 SGHRS and CDR2 YFSETQ. General study points: Earlier analysis looked at TCR beta V segments, and most were productive about 90% or about 30% of the time. Later, an analysis found that common viral pathogens appeared to be linked with several of the most significant clusters. Rare sequences made up most TCRs, while some public TCRs were found in many donors.

Concerning this clone: As yet, its antigen is unknown.

PCR was performed using 60 Vbeta and 13 Jbeta primers. This table comes from immunoSEQ multiplex PCR, and its TCRdb copy is limited to in-frame clones, with some not included. The table records about 140,000 clones, approximately 80% of them present only once. This chain uses TRBV5-1 with TRBJ2-3; D not resolved. This TCR was recovered from a man younger than 40 in good health and CMV-seronegative. The specimen sequenced was PBMCs. The DNA of the CDR3 is TGCGCCAGCAGCTTGGTGCCGAGTCCTAGCACAGATACGCAGTATTTT. This sequence encodes CASSLVPSPSTDTQYF.